A single T cell receptor beta chain is shown here with its context. Its antigen remains unknown. This CDR3 contains 15 residues. Per the germline V gene, CDR1 is SGHVS and CDR2 is FQNEAQ. The ends lost 5 bases at V and 4 bases at J; junction bases unmatched: 7. The assay was immunoSEQ multiplex PCR, and TCRdb's table has in-frame clones only and misses some. The sample comprises approximately 58,000 clones, around 83% of which are singletons, and 29% rests with the top ten. This specimen belongs to a study of lymphopenia after photon versus proton radiotherapy. Study findings and constraints: Relative stability marked proton patients; photon patients lost diversity and naive cells. After the lymphocyte nadir, photon-treated repertoires showed oligoclonal expansion, especially of CD8+ Temra cells. Authors raise, but do not show, better survival with proton therapy. A bigger post-nadir fall in TCR diversity correlated inversely with survival time in deceased patients.

V and J are TRBV7-8 and TRBJ1-5; TRBD1 matches 8 bases. This sequence originates from a man aged 45-65 years with gastric cancer. The specimen comprised peripheral blood, sampled from a patient treated with photon-based radiotherapy. CDR3 loop: CASSPGQERNQPQHF. Written as DNA, the CDR3 is TGTGCCAGCAGCCCGGGACAGGAACGAAATCAGCCCCAGCATTTT.